A single sample is the source of the 5 T cell receptor beta chains below, sequenced in a study of blood T cell repertoires in COVID-19. The table came from immunoSEQ multiplex PCR; TCRdb's copy has only in-frame clones and leaves some out. The sample has under 300,000 clones; roughly 87% are singletons. The sequenced sample consisted of peripheral blood. These receptors all come from a human donor in a cohort sampled during active COVID-19.

V usage is TRBV5-6 and J usage is TRBJ2-7; maybe TRBD1 (6 bases). CDR1 SGHDT and CDR2 YYEEEE come from the germline V gene. CDR3 length equals 13 residues. Trimming left V 4 bases short and J 5 bases short, with 13 bases between. This CDR3 reads CASSGGGADEQYF. In DNA form, the CDR3 reads TGTGCCAGCAGCGGTGGGGGCGCGGACGAGCAGTACTTC.

This clone was counted between two and nine times. This chain connects TRBV4-1 to TRBJ2-1, with D perhaps matching TRBD2 (6 bases). The germline V gene has CDR1 MGHRA and CDR2 YSYEKL. The V and J ends lost 5 bases and 6 bases respectively, with 14 bases between them. CDR3 length: 14 amino acids. Here the CDR3 DNA reads TGCGCCAGCAGCTCCACCGGGACTTTCAATGAGCAGTTCTTC. Translating it yields CASSSTGTFNEQFF.

This rearrangement joins TRBV5-1 to TRBJ2-5, with TRBD2 matching 7 bases. In germline, CDR1 is SGHRS, CDR2 YFSETQ. Unmatched junction bases numbered 9, after V lost 7 bases and J lost 3 bases. This CDR3 has 14 amino acids. CDR3 sequence: CASGPSGGKETQYF. The CDR3 nucleotides read TGCGCCAGCGGCCCTAGCGGAGGTAAAGAGACCCAGTACTTC. The full variable domain, its missing parts supplied by reference TRBV5-1 and TRBJ2-5, is KAGVTQTPRYLIKTRGQQVTLSCSPISGHRSVSWYQQTPGQGLQFLFEYFSETQRNKGNFPGRFSGRQFSNSRSEMNVSTLELGDSALYLCASGPSGGKETQYFGPGTRLLVL.

This clone has a single count. This chain's CDR3 is CASSRDSWTGELFF. The DNA of the CDR3 is TGTGCCAGCAGTCGGGACAGCTGGACCGGGGAGCTGTTTTTT. J is TRBJ2-2 and V is TRBV27, with TRBD1 matching 7 bases. Unmatched junction bases numbered 5, after V lost 5 bases and J lost 5 bases. This CDR3 is 14 amino acids long. CDR1 is MNHEY, CDR2 SMNVEV, per germline (reference sequence).

The chain combines TRBV9 with TRBJ2-1; 9 bases fit TRBD1. The CDR3 loop spans 16 amino acids. Per germline, CDR1 SGDLS and CDR2 YYNGEE. V lost 0 bases and J lost 6; bases outside the gene matches: 7. The CDR3 coding sequence is TGTGCCAGCAGCGTAGGCCCGGGACAGGGTGCCAATGAGCAGTTCTTC. This sequence encodes CASSVGPGQGANEQFF.